Below, 23 T cell receptor beta chains from the same sample are listed, as sequenced in a study of tumour-infiltrating T cells in Burkitt lymphoma. Libraries were prepared by immunoSEQ multiplex PCR; TCRdb keeps only in-frame clonotypes and omits some of them. The sample holds several thousand clones, over 65% seen once. The sample comprised tumor tissue. The receptors were sampled from a human donor with diffuse large B-cell lymphoma.

This chain joins TRBV7-2 and TRBJ1-2; 7 bases agree with TRBD1. The CDR3 runs 16 residues. CDR1 is SGHTA, CDR2 FQGNSA, per germline. V lost 7 bases and J lost 3; bases outside the gene matches: 14. The CDR3 sequence: CASKTLSWRGHYGYTF. CDR3 coding DNA: TGTGCCAGCAAAACACTCTCGTGGAGGGGGCACTATGGCTACACCTTC.

V and J are TRBV5-5 and TRBJ2-7; the D is unclear. The CDR3 consists of 11 residues. Germline values: CDR1 SGHKS, CDR2 YYEKEE (reference sequence). V was pared by 0 bases and J by 4 bases, with 2 bases between. The CDR3 DNA sequence: TGTGCCAGCAGCTTGGGGTACGAGCAGTACTTC. It specifies CASSLGYEQYF.

The gene calls are TRBV18 and TRBJ2-7; a weak D match, TRBD2 (5 bases). This CDR3 is 16 amino acids long. Trimming left V 0 bases short and J 6 bases short, with 18 bases between. The germline gives CDR1 KGHSH, CDR2 LQKENI. CDR3 residues: CASSPPAGPEVSEQYF. CDR3 DNA: TGTGCCAGCTCACCACCGGCGGGCCCAGAGGTGAGCGAGCAGTACTTC.

A few counts support this clone. The rearrangement joins TRBV2 to TRBJ2-7; D perhaps matches TRBD2 (6 bases). Trimming shortened V by 3 bases and J by 7 bases, and 13 bases separated the two germline ends. CDR1 and CDR2 from the germline V gene are SNHLY and FYNNEI. The length of the CDR3 is 13 residues. The CDR3 nucleotides read TGTGCCAGCAGTGAGGCAGGACTATGGGAGCAGTACTTC. Its protein product is CASSEAGLWEQYF.

The chain combines TRBV13 with TRBJ1-5; D is unclear. Trimming shortened V by 0 bases and J by 5 bases, and 5 bases separated the two germline ends. Germline V gives CDR1 PRHDT, CDR2 FYEKMQ (reference sequence). The CDR3 consists of 13 residues. The CDR3, as DNA: TGTGCCAGCAGCTTAGGTAGGGATCAGCCCCAGCATTTT. It codes for CASSLGRDQPQHF.

This rearrangement joins TRBV10-3 to TRBJ2-7; 11 bases line up with TRBD1. The J segment lost 6 bases and the V segment lost 10 bases, leaving 5 bases of the junction unmatched. The germline gives CDR1 ENHRY, CDR2 SYGVKD. The CDR3 loop spans 12 amino acids. Here the CDR3 DNA reads TGTGCCACGGGACAGGGGGAATTCGAGCAGTACTTC. As protein: CATGQGEFEQYF.

The J gene is TRBJ2-5, the V gene TRBV13; D is ambiguous. There are 14 residues in the CDR3. Germline CDR1 reads PRHDT; CDR2 reads FYEKMQ (reference sequence). V was cut by 0 bases and J by 1 base, with 6 bases left in between. The CDR3 is CASSLGSGQETQYF. CDR3 nucleotides: TGTGCCAGCAGCTTAGGCTCAGGCCAAGAGACCCAGTACTTC.

This clone has more than one count but fewer than ten. This chain connects TRBV4-1 to TRBJ2-3; 7 bases fit TRBD2. The CDR3 is 16 residues long. Germline V gives CDR1 MGHRA, CDR2 YSYEKL. V gave up 4 bases and J gave up 1 base; unmatched junction bases: 8. Written as DNA, the CDR3 is TGCGCCAGCAGCCCCCTAGCGGCCCTCGGCACAGATACGCAGTATTTT. Residues: CASSPLAALGTDTQYF.

V and J are TRBV7-9 and TRBJ2-7; D not certain. V was clipped by 5 bases and J by 6 bases, with 8 bases between them. The CDR3 is 11 residues long. CDR1 SEHNR and CDR2 FQNEAQ come from the germline V gene (reference sequence). In DNA, the CDR3 is TGTGCCAGCAGCCTCTCCGGCGAGCAGTACTTC. Protein sequence: CASSLSGEQYF.

This clone was observed a few times. This rearrangement joins TRBV27 to TRBJ2-1; tentative D call: TRBD1 (5 bases). The V gene's germline CDR1 is MNHEY and CDR2 SMNVEV (reference sequence). The length of the CDR3 is 12 residues. V was clipped by 4 bases and J by 5 bases, with 6 bases between them. The CDR3 DNA sequence: TGTGCCAGCAGTTCGACAGACAATGAGCAGTTCTTC. Translation: CASSSTDNEQFF.

The table lists this clone with a count of one. The chain links TRBV5-4 to TRBJ1-4; perhaps TRBD1 as D (5 bases). The V gene lost 6 bases and the J gene lost 8 bases, with 20 bases spanning the gap. This CDR3 is 15 amino acids long. Per the germline V gene, CDR1 is SGHNT and CDR2 is YYREEE (reference sequence). This CDR3 is CASTQFGSGREKLFF. CDR3 DNA: TGTGCCAGCACCCAATTCGGGTCAGGGCGCGAAAAACTGTTTTTT.

The rearrangement uses TRBV5-4 and TRBJ2-3, with 7 bases aligning to TRBD1. This CDR3 comprises 15 residues. The V gene's germline CDR1 is SGHNT and CDR2 YYREEE (reference sequence). After removal of 4 bases from V and 3 bases from J, the junction contained 8 bases not matched to a gene. CDR3 loop: CASSPDRVRTDTQYF. The CDR3 DNA reads TGTGCCAGCAGCCCAGACAGGGTACGTACAGATACGCAGTATTTT. Full variable domain (missing parts from reference TRBV5-4 and TRBJ2-3): ETGVTQSPTHLIKTRGQQVTLRCSSQSGHNTVSWYQQALGQGPQFIFQYYREEENGRGNFPPRFSGLQFPNYSSELNVNALELDDSALYLCASSPDRVRTDTQYFGPGTRLTVL.

The rearrangement uses TRBV7-8 and TRBJ2-3, with 12 bases that match TRBD2. CDR3 length equals 17 residues. With 5 bases clipped from V and 5 bases from J, the junction kept 11 bases outside the gene matches. Germline-derived CDR1 and CDR2 are SGHVS and FQNEAQ. CDR3 bases: TGTGCCAGCAGCCGCCGGCTAGCGGGGGGGATTCAAGATACGCAGTATTTT. Protein product: CASSRRLAGGIQDTQYF.

The chain uses TRBV19 and TRBJ1-5; the D gene is possibly TRBD1 (5 bases). Deletions cut 3 bases from V and 5 bases from J, with 8 bases between. CDR1 and CDR2 (germline): LNHDA, SQIVND (reference sequence). CDR3 length: 13 amino acids. CDR3 protein: CASSIREDQPQHF. As DNA, the CDR3 is TGTGCCAGTAGTATCAGGGAGGATCAGCCCCAGCATTTT.

The rearrangement joins TRBV6-7 to TRBJ2-6, with D hard to call. TRBV6-7 is filed as an ORF, its function uncertain. Deletions cut 5 bases from V and 5 bases from J, with 22 bases between. The CDR3 has 18 amino acids. The CDR3 here is CASSEHARIQSRANVLTF. The CDR3 DNA follows: TGTGCCAGCAGTGAGCACGCGCGTATACAAAGTCGGGCCAACGTCCTGACTTTC.

The chain joins TRBV7-9 to TRBJ2-1, with 7 bases fitting TRBD2. The V segment lost 1 base and the J segment 2 bases; nucleotides outside the gene matches: 5. The CDR3 is made up of 16 amino acids. The germline gives CDR1 SEHNR, CDR2 FQNEAQ (reference sequence). The CDR3, as DNA: TGTGCCAGCAGCTTAGTCGGCGGGGGAACCTACAATGAGCAGTTCTTC. Translating gives CASSLVGGGTYNEQFF.

This clone was found once. This chain links TRBV6-4 with TRBJ1-1; D is unclear. Germline CDR1 and CDR2: MRHNA and SNTAGT. There are 11 residues in the CDR3. V gave up 5 bases and J gave up 11 bases, with 12 bases separating them. The CDR3 coding sequence is TGTGCCAGCAGTTACGGGGTGGGGGCTTTCTTT. This sequence encodes CASSYGVGAFF.

The CDR3 loop reads CASSAGGAAGYGYTF. The CDR3 coding sequence is TGTGCCAGCAGCGCTGGGGGGGCGGCGGGCTATGGCTACACCTTC. V and J are TRBV9 and TRBJ1-2, with D possibly being TRBD1 (6 bases). Germline V gene sequence: CDR1 SGDLS, CDR2 YYNGEE. V lost 3 bases and J 4 bases, leaving 16 bases between the germline ends. The CDR3 is made up of 15 amino acids. The variable domain in full, completed from reference TRBV9 and TRBJ1-2, reads DSGVTQTPKHLITATGQRVTLRCSPRSGDLSVYWYQQSLDQGLQFLIQYYNGEERAKGNILERFSAQQFPDLHSELNLSSLELGDSALYFCASSAGGAAGYGYTFGSGTRLTVV.

The chain has TRBV4-3 and TRBJ1-1, with D perhaps matching TRBD1 (6 bases). Germline V gene data show CDR1 as LGHNA and CDR2 as YSLEER. This CDR3 spans 14 amino acids. Trimming stripped 0 bases from V and 7 bases from J, with 12 bases between. Here the CDR3 reads CASSQEDGGGEAFF. In nucleotides, the CDR3 is TGCGCCAGCAGCCAAGAAGACGGGGGCGGTGAAGCTTTCTTT.

The rearrangement links TRBV19 to TRBJ1-4; D is ambiguous. Trimming shortened V by 5 bases and J by 4 bases, and 8 bases separated the two germline ends. This CDR3 region has 13 residues. CDR1 LNHDA and CDR2 SQIVND come from the germline V gene (reference sequence). The CDR3 sequence: CASSPRSNEKLFF. CDR3 sequence (DNA): TGTGCCAGTAGTCCGAGGAGTAATGAAAAACTGTTTTTT.

The V and J genes are TRBV5-6 and TRBJ1-1; no definite D call. Trimming left V 1 base short and J 0 bases short, with 10 bases between. From germline, CDR1 is SGHDT and CDR2 YYEEEE. The CDR3 spans 15 residues. CDR3: CASSLLQGMNTEAFF. The CDR3 DNA follows: TGTGCCAGCAGCTTGTTACAAGGGATGAACACTGAAGCTTTCTTT.

This clone was recorded only once. This chain uses TRBV19 with TRBJ1-5; D is possibly TRBD1 (5 bases). V lost 3 bases and J lost 3, with 6 bases in between. The CDR3 has 13 amino acids. Per the germline V gene, CDR1 is LNHDA and CDR2 is SQIVND (reference sequence). The CDR3: CASSMTANQPQHF. The CDR3 DNA is TGTGCCAGTAGTATGACAGCCAATCAGCCCCAGCATTTT.

The rearrangement joins TRBV5-6 to TRBJ1-1, with 7 bases matching TRBD1. Germline assignment: CDR1 SGHDT and CDR2 YYEEEE. This CDR3 is built from 12 residues. J was trimmed by 5 bases and V by 4 bases; bases with no gene match: 2. The DNA of the CDR3 is TGTGCCAGCAGCCCCAGGGGGACTGAAGCTTTCTTT. Protein product: CASSPRGTEAFF.